Listed here are 4 T cell receptor beta chains from one sample, sequenced in a study of shared clonotypes between healthy human individuals. Naive CD8 cells, CD45RO-negative and positively selected for CCR7, excluded terminally differentiated effector memory CD45RA+ cells. Generated by immunoSEQ multiplex PCR, the TCRdb table keeps only in-frame clones and is missing some. The profile covers about 2,100,000 clones, with about 93% appearing a single time and 1.5% to 2% taken by the ten largest. Sequenced material: naive CD8+ T cells from PBMCs. All receptors come from a man aged 18 to 30 in good health. Some clones in this sample may be carry-over from other donors' samples.

The genes are TRBV5-6 and TRBJ2-7; TRBD1 matches 10 bases. Unmatched junction bases numbered 6, after V lost 3 bases and J lost 3 bases. This CDR3 is 15 amino acids long. Germline-derived CDR1 and CDR2 are SGHDT and YYEEEE. CDR3 amino acids: CASSWPGQGIYEQYF. CDR3 sequence (DNA): TGTGCCAGCAGCTGGCCGGGACAGGGGATCTACGAGCAGTACTTC.

In regard to this clone: Other DNA sequences in this sample translate to the same CDR3. The chain couples TRBV7-9 to TRBJ2-3; D uncertain. Trimming left V 5 bases short and J 2 bases short, with 8 bases between. The CDR3 contains 13 residues. CDR1 is SEHNR, CDR2 FQNEAQ, per germline (reference sequence). CDR3 sequence reads: CASSPDLTDTQYF. DNA for the CDR3: TGTGCCAGCAGCCCGGACCTCACAGATACGCAGTATTTT.

This clone came up a few times. This same CDR3 is encoded by further DNA sequences in the sample. The chain employs TRBV27 and TRBJ2-2; no clear D gene. Germline V gives CDR1 MNHEY, CDR2 SMNVEV (reference sequence). The CDR3 has 12 residues. With 3 bases removed from V and 4 bases from J, the gap between germline ends came to 3 bases. The CDR3 region is CASSFLTGELFF. The CDR3 region has the DNA TGTGCCAGCAGTTTCCTCACCGGGGAGCTGTTTTTT.

CDR3 bases: TGTGCCAGCAGTGAAGTTCTAGGGGGGTTGACTGAAGCTTTCTTT. Its translation: CASSEVLGGLTEAFF. J is TRBJ1-1 and V is TRBV6-1; tentatively, D is TRBD1 (6 bases). CDR1 is MNHNS, CDR2 SASEGT, per germline. Trimming removed 1 base at V and 5 bases at J, with 14 bases between. The CDR3 totals 15 residues.